These 30 T cell receptor beta chains originate from one sample sequenced in a study of T cell responses to AZD1222 COVID-19 vaccine (dated by TCRdb to the early 2020s). Taken with the paper, the label for time point translates to: baseline before first vaccination. The library was produced with the immunoSEQ multiplex PCR assay. This immuneACCESS table, as held by TCRdb, lists in-frame sequences with V and J called but not all clones. Of the missing ones, under half trace to an unresolved V gene in checked studies; the others have no known cause. The table for this sample shows around 150,000 clones. Under 2.5% of the sample goes to the ten largest clones. Sequencing was performed on peripheral blood. The receptor source for this set is an adult in good health.

The chain has TRBV7-3 and TRBJ2-1; 9 bases map to TRBD1. V shed 3 bases, J shed 5 bases, and the junction held 2 bases outside the gene matches. The CDR3 runs 14 residues. Germline V CDR1 and CDR2: SGHTA, FQGTGA. This chain's CDR3 is CASSLGQGNNEQFF. The DNA for the CDR3 is TGTGCCAGCAGCTTGGGACAGGGCAACAATGAGCAGTTCTTC.

The rearrangement uses TRBV28 and TRBJ2-5; D may match TRBD1 or TRBD2 (5 bases each). CDR1 is MDHEN and CDR2 is SYDVKM in the germline V gene. The germline V and J ends were trimmed by 5 bases and 1 base, with 11 bases remaining between them. The CDR3 contains 14 residues. Here the CDR3 DNA reads TGTGCCAGCAGTAGCCGGGACCTCCAAGAGACCCAGTACTTC. Amino acids: CASSSRDLQETQYF.

V usage is TRBV19 and J usage is TRBJ1-4, with 9 bases fitting TRBD1. CDR1 and CDR2 from the germline V gene are LNHDA and SQIVND (reference sequence). This CDR3 comprises 13 residues. Trimming cost V 10 bases and J 6 bases; bases outside gene matches: 6. The CDR3 reads CATRDRVDEKLFF. Written as DNA, the CDR3 is TGTGCCACCCGGGACAGGGTGGATGAAAAACTGTTTTTT.

The chain carries TRBV5-1 and TRBJ1-5; 7 positions agree with TRBD1. Germline CDR1 and CDR2: SGHRS and YFSETQ. V shed 4 bases and J 5 bases; nucleotides not matched to a gene: 9. The CDR3 runs 15 residues. This chain's CDR3 is CASSKVPGTDQPQHF. The CDR3 coding sequence is TGCGCCAGCAGCAAGGTCCCCGGGACAGATCAGCCCCAGCATTTT.

This chain uses TRBV4-1 with TRBJ2-5; 7 positions match TRBD1. The length of the CDR3 is 15 residues. CDR1 MGHRA and CDR2 YSYEKL come from the germline V gene. J lost 5 bases, V lost 5 bases, and 11 bases had no gene match. CDR3 residues: CASSTRTGRGETQYF. The CDR3 bases are TGCGCCAGCAGCACCCGGACAGGAAGAGGCGAGACCCAGTACTTC.

The genes are TRBV24-1 and TRBJ2-1; tentatively, D is TRBD1 (6 bases). Trimming took 10 bases from V and 4 from J, leaving 19 bases between them. Germline loops: CDR1 KGHDR, CDR2 SFDVKD. The CDR3 has 15 amino acids. CDR3 in amino acids: CATNDRKAAYNEQFF. The DNA for the CDR3 is TGTGCCACTAATGACAGGAAAGCGGCTTACAATGAGCAGTTCTTC.

The chain links TRBV19 to TRBJ2-5; TRBD1 matches 9 bases. Trimming cost V 3 bases and J 5 bases; bases outside gene matches: 10. The CDR3 is made up of 16 amino acids. The germline V gene has CDR1 LNHDA and CDR2 SQIVND (reference sequence). In DNA form, the CDR3 reads TGTGCCAGTAGTATTCTTACAGGGGGCGTCAAGGAGACCCAGTACTTC. As protein: CASSILTGGVKETQYF.

The CDR3 region has the DNA TGTGCCAGCAGTACCTCGACAGGGGGGCTTGCTCGCTACACCTTC. It specifies CASSTSTGGLARYTF. The chain couples TRBV6-5 to TRBJ1-2, with TRBD1 matching over 9 bases. V gave up 5 bases and J gave up 9 bases; unmatched junction bases: 13. Germline V gene data show CDR1 as MNHEY and CDR2 as SVGAGI. The CDR3 runs 15 residues.

V and J are TRBV9 and TRBJ2-1, with a possible D match to TRBD2 (6 bases). Trimming shortened V by 0 bases and J by 2 bases, and 9 bases separated the two germline ends. Germline V gene sequence: CDR1 SGDLS, CDR2 YYNGEE. The CDR3 has 15 amino acids. The CDR3 here is CASSVVSGPYNEQFF. The CDR3, as DNA: TGTGCCAGCAGCGTAGTTAGCGGCCCCTACAATGAGCAGTTCTTC.

The chain couples TRBV19 to TRBJ2-5, with a possible D match to TRBD2 (5 bases). Germline loops: CDR1 LNHDA, CDR2 SQIVND (reference sequence). The germline V and J ends were trimmed by 3 bases and 5 bases, with 13 bases remaining between them. This CDR3 contains 14 residues. The CDR3 here is CASSMLGSGETQYF. The CDR3 DNA reads as TGTGCCAGTAGTATGTTGGGGAGTGGGGAGACCCAGTACTTC.

The chain employs TRBV10-1 and TRBJ1-5, with D uncertain. V lost 2 bases and J 4 bases, leaving 12 bases between the germline ends. Per germline, CDR1 WNHNN and CDR2 SYGVQD (reference sequence). The CDR3 has 15 residues. The CDR3 sequence is CASSEGPGINQPQHF. The CDR3 DNA reads TGCGCCAGCAGTGAGGGGCCGGGGATAAATCAGCCCCAGCATTTT.

The CDR3 reads CASSPGTGHRNQPQHF. The DNA for the CDR3 is TGTGCCAGCAGTCCCGGGACTGGGCATAGGAATCAGCCCCAGCATTTT. The V and J genes are TRBV6-2 or TRBV6-3 and TRBJ1-5; a possible D gene is TRBD1 (5 bases). This CDR3 has 16 amino acids. Trimming removed 5 bases at V and 4 bases at J, with 18 bases between. Germline V CDR1 and CDR2: MNHEY, SVGEGT.

The rearrangement uses TRBV6-5 and TRBJ1-1; 9 bases are shared with TRBD1. This CDR3 has 15 residues. Trimming took 2 bases from V and 4 from J; bases not matched to a gene: 5. In germline, CDR1 is MNHEY, CDR2 SVGAGI. CDR3 amino acids: CASSYNPTGGTEAFF. The CDR3 bases are TGTGCCAGCAGTTACAACCCGACAGGGGGCACTGAAGCTTTCTTT.

The chain joins TRBV28 to TRBJ2-1, with D possibly being TRBD1 or TRBD2 (5 bases each). Trimming took off 4 bases at V and 4 bases at J, with 5 bases between the two ends. This CDR3 has 12 amino acids. Germline CDR1 MDHEN, CDR2 SYDVKM. CDR3 residues: CASSWGYNEQFF. The CDR3 DNA reads TGTGCCAGCAGTTGGGGGTACAATGAGCAGTTCTTC.

V is TRBV5-4 and J is TRBJ2-3; 8 nucleotides align to TRBD2. There are 15 residues in the CDR3. Germline CDR1 and CDR2: SGHNT and YYREEE (reference sequence). The V and J ends lost 5 bases and 6 bases, in that order; junction bases with no gene match: 11. CDR3 bases: TGTGCCAGCAGTCCCCCGGGGGGGGCCTTTGATACGCAGTATTTT. Its translation is CASSPPGGAFDTQYF.

The J gene is TRBJ2-6, the V gene TRBV7-2; D is perhaps TRBD2 (6 bases). Germline loops: CDR1 SGHTA, CDR2 FQGNSA. The CDR3 loop spans 16 amino acids. V shed 7 bases and J shed 1 base, with 14 bases lying between them. DNA of the CDR3: TGTGCCAGCACCCCACTCGGGAGTTCTGGGGCCAACGTCCTGACTTTC. This translates into CASTPLGSSGANVLTF.

V is TRBV4-3 and J is TRBJ2-2; a weak D match, TRBD1 (6 bases). The V end lost 1 base, the J end lost 1 base, and 10 bases lay between the germline ends. This CDR3 has 16 amino acids. Per germline, CDR1 LGHNA and CDR2 YSLEER. CDR3 in amino acids: CASSQGQVLNTGELFF. CDR3 in DNA: TGCGCCAGCAGCCAAGGACAGGTCTTGAACACCGGGGAGCTGTTTTTT.

The rearrangement joins TRBV11-3 to TRBJ2-5, with D perhaps matching TRBD1 or TRBD2 (5 bases each). Germline V lookup: CDR1 SGHNT, CDR2 YENEEA. The ends were cut back, 5 bases at V and 2 bases at J, with 24 bases in the middle. CDR3 length: 18 residues. In DNA form, the CDR3 reads TGTGCCAGCAGCCTGATGCCCTGGACGGGGCATGCTCAAGAGACCCAGTACTTC. This gives the protein CASSLMPWTGHAQETQYF.

V is TRBV15 and J is TRBJ1-2; perhaps TRBD1 as D (6 bases). Germline assignment: CDR1 LNHNV and CDR2 YYDKDF (reference sequence). The CDR3 has 13 amino acids. V shed 1 base and J shed 4 bases, with 7 bases lying between them. The CDR3 loop reads CATSRAGAYGYTF. CDR3 sequence (DNA): TGTGCCACCAGCAGAGCAGGGGCCTATGGCTACACCTTC. Full variable domain (rest looked up from reference TRBV15 and TRBJ1-2): DAMVIQNPRYQVTQFGKPVTLSCSQTLNHNVMYWYQQKSSQAPKLLFHYYDKDFNNEADTPDNFQSRRPNTSFCFLDIRSPGLGDTAMYLCATSRAGAYGYTFGSGTRLTVV.

As DNA, the CDR3 is TGCGCCAGCAGCCCGGGCGGCCAAGAGACCCAGTACTTC. Protein product: CASSPGGQETQYF. The rearrangement uses TRBV10-1 and TRBJ2-5, with D uncertain. Per the germline V gene, CDR1 is WNHNN and CDR2 is SYGVQD (reference sequence). This CDR3 spans 13 amino acids. The ends were cut back, 6 bases at V and 1 base at J, with 9 bases in the middle.

This rearrangement joins TRBV6-2 or TRBV6-3 to TRBJ2-3, with 8 bases matching TRBD2. The junction had 16 bases not matched to a gene; V was cut back by 5 bases and J by 6 bases. The CDR3 covers 17 residues. CDR1 MNHEY and CDR2 SVGEGT come from the germline V gene. CDR3 sequence reads: CASSPREGLRLFDTQYF. In DNA form, the CDR3 reads TGTGCCAGCAGTCCCCGGGAGGGACTCCGCCTATTCGATACGCAGTATTTT.

V usage is TRBV25-1 and J usage is TRBJ1-1, with 7 bases matching TRBD1. Germline loops: CDR1 MGHDK, CDR2 SYGVNS. With 6 bases clipped from V and 4 bases from J, the junction kept 2 bases outside the gene matches. The CDR3 loop spans 12 amino acids. The CDR3 DNA follows: TGTGCCAGCAGGACAGGGTCCACTGAAGCTTTCTTT. Translated: CASRTGSTEAFF.

The chain recombines TRBV21-1 with TRBJ1-1; TRBD1 is the table's D call and was not checked against the DNA. TRBV21-1 is reported as a pseudogene. The CDR3 consists of 15 residues. CDR3 region: CASRWGQGKDTEAFF. CDR3 nucleotide sequence: TGTGCCAGCAGGTGGGGGCAGGGGAAGGACACTGAAGCTTTCTTT.

With respect to this clone: This sample also contains other DNA sequences that code for the same CDR3. The J gene is TRBJ2-7, the V gene TRBV6-2 or TRBV6-3; D is unclear. Trimming left V 5 bases short and J 3 bases short, with 5 bases between. The CDR3 has 11 residues. Germline CDR1 reads MNHEY; CDR2 reads SVGEGT. The CDR3 loop reads CASSTNYEQYF. In nucleotides, the CDR3 is TGTGCCAGCAGTACTAACTACGAGCAGTACTTC.

V usage is TRBV11-1 and J usage is TRBJ2-5; no firm D call. Trimming cost V 0 bases and J 4 bases, with 12 bases left between them. Germline CDR1 and CDR2: SGHAT and FQDESV (reference sequence). The length of the CDR3 is 15 residues. This CDR3 is CASSLAVRVSETQYF. DNA for the CDR3: TGTGCCAGCAGCTTAGCCGTTAGAGTATCAGAGACCCAGTACTTC.

The rearrangement links TRBV30 to TRBJ1-6; D is ambiguous. The germline V and J ends were trimmed by 0 bases and 9 bases, with 15 bases remaining between them. Germline V CDR1 and CDR2: GTSNPN, SVGIG (reference sequence). The CDR3 has 15 amino acids. CDR3 sequence reads: CAWSVASRWGSPLHF. The CDR3 nucleotides are TGTGCCTGGAGTGTCGCGAGCAGGTGGGGTTCACCCCTCCACTTT.

Here the CDR3 DNA reads TGTGCCAGCAGTCCTATCGGTGGGTATGGCTACACCTTC. Its protein is CASSPIGGYGYTF. This chain uses TRBV12-3 or TRBV12-4 with TRBJ1-2; no firm D call. The CDR3 runs to 13 residues. V was shortened by 5 bases and J by 5 bases, with 12 bases between the two germline ends.

V and J are TRBV5-8 and TRBJ1-1, with 9 bases aligning to TRBD1. CDR3 length: 15 amino acids. J was trimmed by 5 bases and V by 1 base; bases with no gene match: 6. The germline CDR1 and CDR2 sequences are SGHTS and YDEGEE. The CDR3, as DNA: TGTGCCAGCAGCTTGTCGGGACAGGGAGGGACTGAAGCTTTCTTT. It is translated as CASSLSGQGGTEAFF.

This chain links TRBV19 with TRBJ2-3; D ambiguous. This CDR3 has 15 residues. V lost 8 bases and J lost 2, with 17 bases in between. Germline assignment: CDR1 LNHDA and CDR2 SQIVND (reference sequence). The CDR3 loop reads CASDRRRIYTDTQYF. CDR3 in DNA: TGTGCCAGTGACCGAAGGCGCATCTACACAGATACGCAGTATTTT.

This chain joins TRBV9 and TRBJ1-5; D is possibly TRBD1 (6 bases). CDR1 and CDR2 from the germline V gene are SGDLS and YYNGEE. CDR3 length equals 16 residues. V lost 0 bases to trimming and J lost 5 bases, with 15 bases between them. The CDR3 is CASSVGGAGSYQPQHF. The CDR3 DNA reads TGTGCCAGCAGCGTAGGGGGGGCCGGTTCATATCAGCCCCAGCATTTT.